Listed below are T cell receptor beta chains from one sample, sequenced in a study of shared clonotypes between healthy human individuals. The assay was immunoSEQ multiplex PCR, and TCRdb's table has in-frame clones only and misses some. The repertoire consists of roughly 1,500,000 clones, with 95% to 99% occurring once and the leading ten covering around 0.45%. The sequencing input was naive CD4+ T cells sorted from blood. These receptor sequences come from a man aged 25 to 40 in good health. Each CDR3 is given with its conserved first and last residue. A D gene is named only where the DNA matches it firmly. Part of the rows lack a size; the others show once, few, many or a class for expanded clones.

j_call d_call v_call clone_size cdr3_nt cdr3_aa
TRBJ2-5 - TRBV5-5 - TGTGCCAGCAGCTCGGGACCCCAAGAGACCCAGTACTTC CASSSGPQETQYF
TRBJ2-5 - TRBV2 - TGTGCCAGCAGTTCAGTCAGCGTCCAAGAGACCCAGTACTTC CASSSVSVQETQYF
TRBJ2-3 - TRBV19 once TGTGCCAGTACCAAAGACCCACGTGCAGATACGCAGTATTTT CASTKDPRADTQYF
TRBJ1-2 TRBD1 TRBV5-1 - TGCGCCAGCAGCCTGTACGGACAGGGCGACTATGGCTACACCTTC CASSLYGQGDYGYTF
TRBJ2-7 - TRBV7-9 - TGTGCCAGCAGCTTCGGTACTCTAAGCTACGAGCAGTACTTC CASSFGTLSYEQYF
TRBJ2-7 - TRBV2 - TGTGCCAGCAGCGCACCCGGAACAGGGACCACCTTTAACGAGCAGTACTTC CASSAPGTGTTFNEQYF
TRBJ2-7 TRBD1 TRBV5-1 - TGCGCCAGCAGCCCGACAGGGGGCTCCTACGAGCAGTACTTC CASSPTGGSYEQYF
TRBJ2-1 - TRBV7-2 - TGTGCCAGCAGCCCAAACTCCTACAATGAGCAGTTCTTC CASSPNSYNEQFF
TRBJ2-5 - TRBV5-6 - TGTGCCAGCAGCGACCAAGGACAAGAGACCCAGTACTTC CASSDQGQETQYF
TRBJ2-7 TRBD2 TRBV4-3 - TGCGCCAGCAGCAAGGGACTAGCGGGCGAGCAGTACTTC CASSKGLAGEQYF
TRBJ1-1 - TRBV4-3 once TGCGCCAGCAGACGGACTGTGCCCTCGCACACTGAAGCTTTCTTT CASRRTVPSHTEAFF
TRBJ2-1 TRBD2 TRBV30 - TGTGCCTCATGGGAGGGAGGGCACCAGTTCTTC CASWEGGHQFF
TRBJ2-3 TRBD2 TRBV10-1 - TGCGCCAGCAGTGATTTTCGACTAGCGAGCACAGATACGCAGTATTTT CASSDFRLASTDTQYF
TRBJ2-7 TRBD1 TRBV28 - TGTGCCAGCAGTTTCTGGACAGGGAGTACCTACGAGCAGTACTTC CASSFWTGSTYEQYF
TRBJ1-5 - TRBV6-5 - TGTGCCAGCAGCCGCGACCGGTATAGCAATCAGCCCCAGCATTTT CASSRDRYSNQPQHF
TRBJ2-7 - TRBV30 - TGTGCCTGGAGTTCACCGGGACGTAACTACGAGCAGTACTTC CAWSSPGRNYEQYF